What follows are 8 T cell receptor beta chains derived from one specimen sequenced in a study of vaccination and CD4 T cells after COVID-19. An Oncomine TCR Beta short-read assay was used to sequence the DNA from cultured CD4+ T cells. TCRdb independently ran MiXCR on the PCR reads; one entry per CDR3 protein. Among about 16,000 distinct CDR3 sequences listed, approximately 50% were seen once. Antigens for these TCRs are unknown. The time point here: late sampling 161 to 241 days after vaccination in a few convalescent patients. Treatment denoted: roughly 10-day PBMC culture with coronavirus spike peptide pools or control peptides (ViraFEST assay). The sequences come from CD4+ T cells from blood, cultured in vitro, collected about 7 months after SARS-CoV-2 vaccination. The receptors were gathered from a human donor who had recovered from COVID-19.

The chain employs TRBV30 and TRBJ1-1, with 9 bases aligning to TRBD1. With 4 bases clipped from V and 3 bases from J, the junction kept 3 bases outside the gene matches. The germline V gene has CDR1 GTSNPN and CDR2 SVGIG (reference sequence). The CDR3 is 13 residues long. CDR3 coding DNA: TGTGCCTGGAAACAGGGGGCTGACACTGAAGCTTTCTTT. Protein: CAWKQGADTEAFF.

The chain's CDR3 is CASSLGDEYNEQFF. The CDR3 DNA is TGTGCCAGCAGCCTGGGGGATGAATACAATGAGCAGTTCTTC. The chain has TRBV7-8 and TRBJ2-1; D possibly uses TRBD1 or TRBD2 (5 bases each). V shed 5 bases and J shed 4 bases, with 12 bases lying between them. The germline gives CDR1 SGHVS, CDR2 FQNEAQ. This CDR3 contains 14 residues.

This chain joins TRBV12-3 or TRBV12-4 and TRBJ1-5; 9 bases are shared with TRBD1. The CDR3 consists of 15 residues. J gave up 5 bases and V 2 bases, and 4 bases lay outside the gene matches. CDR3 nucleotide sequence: TGTGCCAGCAGTTTACCACGGGACAGGGATCAGCCCCAGCATTTT. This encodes CASSLPRDRDQPQHF.

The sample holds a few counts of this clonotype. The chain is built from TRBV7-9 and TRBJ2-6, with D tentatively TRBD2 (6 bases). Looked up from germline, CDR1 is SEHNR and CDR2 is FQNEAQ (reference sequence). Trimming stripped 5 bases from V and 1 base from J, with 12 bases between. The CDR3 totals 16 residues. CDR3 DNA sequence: TGTGCCAGCAGCGAGGGCGGGGCATCTGGGGCCAACGTCCTGACTTTC. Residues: CASSEGGASGANVLTF. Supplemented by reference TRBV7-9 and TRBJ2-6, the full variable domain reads DTGVSQNPRHKITKRGQNVTFRCDPISEHNRLYWYRQTLGQGPEFLTYFQNEAQLEKSRLLSDRFSAERPKGSFSTLEIQRTEQGDSAMYLCASSEGGASGANVLTFGAGSRLTVL.

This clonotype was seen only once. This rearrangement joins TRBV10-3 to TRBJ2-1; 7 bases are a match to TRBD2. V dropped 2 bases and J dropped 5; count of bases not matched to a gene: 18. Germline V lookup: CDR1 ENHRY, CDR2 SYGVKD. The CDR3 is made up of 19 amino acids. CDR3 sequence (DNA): TGTGCCATCAGTGAGACCCAACTAGGGGTGGTAGCGGGTGACAATGAGCAGTTCTTC. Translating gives CAISETQLGVVAGDNEQFF.

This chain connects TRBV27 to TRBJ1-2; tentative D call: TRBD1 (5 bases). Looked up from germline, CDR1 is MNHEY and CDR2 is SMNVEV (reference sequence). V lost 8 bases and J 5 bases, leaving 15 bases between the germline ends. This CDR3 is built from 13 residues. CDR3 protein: CASSPDSRYGYTF. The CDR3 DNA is TGTGCCAGCTCGCCCGACAGTAGGTATGGCTACACCTTC.

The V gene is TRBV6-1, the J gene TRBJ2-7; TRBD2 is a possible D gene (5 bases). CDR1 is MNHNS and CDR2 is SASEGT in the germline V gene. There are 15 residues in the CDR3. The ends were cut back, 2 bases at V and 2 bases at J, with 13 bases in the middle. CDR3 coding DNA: TGTGCCAGCAGTGAATCGGGGTATGCGACCTACGAGCAGTACTTC. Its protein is CASSESGYATYEQYF.

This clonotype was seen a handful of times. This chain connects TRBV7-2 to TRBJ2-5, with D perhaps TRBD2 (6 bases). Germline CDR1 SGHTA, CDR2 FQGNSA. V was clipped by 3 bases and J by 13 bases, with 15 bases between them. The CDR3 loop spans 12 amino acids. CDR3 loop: CASSFSRDLAYF. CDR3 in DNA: TGTGCCAGCAGCTTCTCCCGGGACTTAGCGTACTTC.